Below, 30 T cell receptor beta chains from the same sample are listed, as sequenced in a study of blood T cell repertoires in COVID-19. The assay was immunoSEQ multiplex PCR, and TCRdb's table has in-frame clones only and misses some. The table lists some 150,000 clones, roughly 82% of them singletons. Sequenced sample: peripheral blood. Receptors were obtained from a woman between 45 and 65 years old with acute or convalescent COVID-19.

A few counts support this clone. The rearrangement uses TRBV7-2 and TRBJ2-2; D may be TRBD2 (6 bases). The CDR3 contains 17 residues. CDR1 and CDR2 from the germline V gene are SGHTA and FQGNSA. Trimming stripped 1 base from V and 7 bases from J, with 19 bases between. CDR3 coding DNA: TGTGCCAGCAGCTTAGTATTGGCTAGCGCCAGAGGCGGGGAGCTGTTTTTT. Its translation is CASSLVLASARGGELFF.

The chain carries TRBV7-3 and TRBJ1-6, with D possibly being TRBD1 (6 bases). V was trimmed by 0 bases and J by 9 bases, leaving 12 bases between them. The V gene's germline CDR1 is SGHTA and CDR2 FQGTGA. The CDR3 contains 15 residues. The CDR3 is CASSLTVTGSSPLHF. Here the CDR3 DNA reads TGTGCCAGCAGCTTAACTGTGACAGGTTCTTCACCCCTCCACTTT. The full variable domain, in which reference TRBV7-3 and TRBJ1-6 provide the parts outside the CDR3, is GAGVSQTPSNKVTEKGKYVELRCDPISGHTALYWYRQSLGQGPEFLIYFQGTGAADDSGLPNDRFFAVRPEGSVSTLKIQRTERGDSAVYLCASSLTVTGSSPLHFGNGTRLTVT.

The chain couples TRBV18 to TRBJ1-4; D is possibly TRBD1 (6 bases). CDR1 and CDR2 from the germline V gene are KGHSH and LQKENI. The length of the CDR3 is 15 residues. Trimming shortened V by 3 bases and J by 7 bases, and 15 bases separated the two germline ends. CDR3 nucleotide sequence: TGTGCCAGCTCACCTTCGATGGGGGCAGGTGAAAAACTGTTTTTT. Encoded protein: CASSPSMGAGEKLFF. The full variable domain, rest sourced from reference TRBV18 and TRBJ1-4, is NAGVMQNPRHLVRRRGQEARLRCSPMKGHSHVYWYRQLPEEGLKFMVYLQKENIIDESGMPKERFSAEFPKEGPSILRIQQVVRGDSAAYFCASSPSMGAGEKLFFGSGTQLSVL.

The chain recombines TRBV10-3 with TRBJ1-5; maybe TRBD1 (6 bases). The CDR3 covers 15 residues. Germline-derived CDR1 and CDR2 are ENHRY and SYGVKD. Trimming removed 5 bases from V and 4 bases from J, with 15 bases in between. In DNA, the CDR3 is TGTGCCATCAGTCCCGGGGGGCCAGGGAATCAGCCCCAGCATTTT. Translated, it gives CAISPGGPGNQPQHF.

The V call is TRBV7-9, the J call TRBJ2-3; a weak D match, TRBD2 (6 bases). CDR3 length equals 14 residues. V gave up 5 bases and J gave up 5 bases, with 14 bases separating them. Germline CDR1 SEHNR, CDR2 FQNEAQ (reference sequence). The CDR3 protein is CASSNGGPGDTQYF. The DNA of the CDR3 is TGTGCCAGCAGCAACGGAGGGCCGGGAGATACGCAGTATTTT.

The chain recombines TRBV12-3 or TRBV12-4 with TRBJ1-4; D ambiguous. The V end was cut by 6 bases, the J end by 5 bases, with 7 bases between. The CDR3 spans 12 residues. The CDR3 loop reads CASRAANEKLFF. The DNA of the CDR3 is TGTGCCAGCAGGGCCGCCAATGAAAAACTGTTTTTT.

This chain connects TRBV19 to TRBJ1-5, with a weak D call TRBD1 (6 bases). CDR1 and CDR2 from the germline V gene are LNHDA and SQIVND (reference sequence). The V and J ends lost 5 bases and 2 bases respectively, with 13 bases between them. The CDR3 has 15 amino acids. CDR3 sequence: CASSPQHRGNQPQHF. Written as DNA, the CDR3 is TGTGCCAGTAGTCCGCAGCACAGGGGCAATCAGCCCCAGCATTTT.

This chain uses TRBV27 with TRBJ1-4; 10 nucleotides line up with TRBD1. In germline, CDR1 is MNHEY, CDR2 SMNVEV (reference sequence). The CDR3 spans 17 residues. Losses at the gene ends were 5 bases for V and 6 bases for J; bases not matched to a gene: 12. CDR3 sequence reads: CASSRDRGPFGDEKLFF. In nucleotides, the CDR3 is TGTGCCAGCAGTCGCGACAGGGGGCCCTTTGGCGATGAAAAACTGTTTTTT. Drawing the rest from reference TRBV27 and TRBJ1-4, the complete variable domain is EAQVTQNPRYLITVTGKKLTVTCSQNMNHEYMSWYRQDPGLGLRQIYYSMNVEVTDKGDVPEGYKVSRKEKRNFPLILESPSPNQTSLYFCASSRDRGPFGDEKLFFGSGTQLSVL.

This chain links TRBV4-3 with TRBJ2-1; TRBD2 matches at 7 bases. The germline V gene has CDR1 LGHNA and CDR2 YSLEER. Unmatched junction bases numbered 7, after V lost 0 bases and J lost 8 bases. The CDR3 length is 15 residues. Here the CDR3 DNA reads TGCGCCAGCAGCCAAGATAGCGGGCTAGGTTATGAGCAGTTCTTC. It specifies CASSQDSGLGYEQFF.

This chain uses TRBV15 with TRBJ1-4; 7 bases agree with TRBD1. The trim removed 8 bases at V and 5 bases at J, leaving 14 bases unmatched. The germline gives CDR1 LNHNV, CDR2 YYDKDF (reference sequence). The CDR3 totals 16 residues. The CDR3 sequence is CATSVLQGQLNEKLFF. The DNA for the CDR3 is TGTGCCACCTCGGTCCTTCAGGGACAGCTAAATGAAAAACTGTTTTTT.

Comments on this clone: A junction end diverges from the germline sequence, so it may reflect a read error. CDR3 DNA: TGTGCCAGCAGCCGGGACCTCGCAGGGGAAGGCGAATTC. Its protein product is CASSRDLAGEGEF. The chain recombines TRBV7-2 with TRBJ1-2; weak D call: TRBD1 (6 bases). The CDR3 is 13 amino acids. Per germline, CDR1 SGHTA and CDR2 FQGNSA.

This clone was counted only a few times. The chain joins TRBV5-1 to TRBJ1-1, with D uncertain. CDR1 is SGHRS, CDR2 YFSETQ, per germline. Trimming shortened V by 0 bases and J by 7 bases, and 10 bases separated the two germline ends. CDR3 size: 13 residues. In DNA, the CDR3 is TGCGCCAGCAGCTTGGCTGGTGGCCGTGAAGCTTTCTTT. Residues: CASSLAGGREAFF. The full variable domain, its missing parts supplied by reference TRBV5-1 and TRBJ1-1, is KAGVTQTPRYLIKTRGQQVTLSCSPISGHRSVSWYQQTPGQGLQFLFEYFSETQRNKGNFPGRFSGRQFSNSRSEMNVSTLELGDSALYLCASSLAGGREAFFGQGTRLTVV.

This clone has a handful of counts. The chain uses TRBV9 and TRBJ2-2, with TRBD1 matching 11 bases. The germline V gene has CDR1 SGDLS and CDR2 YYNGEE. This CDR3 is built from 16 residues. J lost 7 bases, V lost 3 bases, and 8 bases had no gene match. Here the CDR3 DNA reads TGTGCCAGCAGCGGGTGGACAGGGGGCTCCTTCGGGGAGCTGTTTTTT. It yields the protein CASSGWTGGSFGELFF. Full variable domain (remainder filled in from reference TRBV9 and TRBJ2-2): DSGVTQTPKHLITATGQRVTLRCSPRSGDLSVYWYQQSLDQGLQFLIQYYNGEERAKGNILERFSAQQFPDLHSELNLSSLELGDSALYFCASSGWTGGSFGELFFGEGSRLTVL.

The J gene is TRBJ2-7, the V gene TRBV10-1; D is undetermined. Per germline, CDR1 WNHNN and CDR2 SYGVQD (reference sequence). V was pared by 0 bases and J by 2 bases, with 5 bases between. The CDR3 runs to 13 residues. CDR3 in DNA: TGCGCCAGCAGTGAGTCAGCCACCTACGAGCAGTACTTC. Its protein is CASSESATYEQYF.

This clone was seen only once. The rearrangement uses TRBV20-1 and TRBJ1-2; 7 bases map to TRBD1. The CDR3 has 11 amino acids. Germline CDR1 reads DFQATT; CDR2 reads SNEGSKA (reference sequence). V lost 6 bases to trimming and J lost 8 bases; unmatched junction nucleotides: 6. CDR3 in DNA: TGCAGTGCGCAGGGGGGCGGGGGCTACACCTTC. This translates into CSAQGGGGYTF.

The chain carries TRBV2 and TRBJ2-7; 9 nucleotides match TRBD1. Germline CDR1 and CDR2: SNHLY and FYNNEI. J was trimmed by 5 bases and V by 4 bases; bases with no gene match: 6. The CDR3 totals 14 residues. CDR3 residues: CASSGTGQGDEQYF. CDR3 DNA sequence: TGTGCCAGCAGTGGTACGGGACAGGGAGACGAGCAGTACTTC.

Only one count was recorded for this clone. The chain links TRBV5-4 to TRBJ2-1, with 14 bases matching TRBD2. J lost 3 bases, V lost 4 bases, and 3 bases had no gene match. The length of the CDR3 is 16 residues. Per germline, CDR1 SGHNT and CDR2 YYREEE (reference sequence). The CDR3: CASSATSGRDYNEQFF. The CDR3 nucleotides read TGTGCCAGCAGCGCGACTAGCGGGAGGGACTACAATGAGCAGTTCTTC.

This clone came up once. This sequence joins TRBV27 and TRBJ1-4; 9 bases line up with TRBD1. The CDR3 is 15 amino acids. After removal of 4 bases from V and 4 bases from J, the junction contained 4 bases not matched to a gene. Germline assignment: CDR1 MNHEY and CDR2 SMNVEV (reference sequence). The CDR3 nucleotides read TGTGCCAGCAGTTCCCGACAGGGGGGTAATGAAAAACTGTTTTTT. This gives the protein CASSSRQGGNEKLFF.

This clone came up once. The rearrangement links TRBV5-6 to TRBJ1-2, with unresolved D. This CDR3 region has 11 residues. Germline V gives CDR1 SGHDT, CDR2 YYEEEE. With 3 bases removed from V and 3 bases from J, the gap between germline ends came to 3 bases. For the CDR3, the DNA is TGTGCCAGCAGCTCCTACTATGGCTACACCTTC. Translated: CASSSYYGYTF. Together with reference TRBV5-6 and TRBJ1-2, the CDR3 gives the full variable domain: DAGVTQSPTHLIKTRGQQVTLRCSPKSGHDTVSWYQQALGQGPQFIFQYYEEEERQRGNFPDRFSGHQFPNYSSELNVNALLLGDSALYLCASSSYYGYTFGSGTRLTVV.

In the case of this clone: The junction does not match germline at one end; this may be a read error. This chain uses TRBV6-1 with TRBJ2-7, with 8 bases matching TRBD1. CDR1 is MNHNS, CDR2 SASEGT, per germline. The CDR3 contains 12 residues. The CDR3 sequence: CASSEGGRGRDF. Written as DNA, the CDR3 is TGTGCCAGCAGTGAAGGGGGCAGGGGGCGCGACTTC.

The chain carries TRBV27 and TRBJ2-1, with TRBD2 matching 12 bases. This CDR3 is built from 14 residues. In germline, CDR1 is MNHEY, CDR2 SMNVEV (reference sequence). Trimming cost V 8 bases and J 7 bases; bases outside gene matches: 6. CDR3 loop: CASSTSGSGNEQFF. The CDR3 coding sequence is TGTGCCAGCTCGACTAGCGGGAGTGGTAATGAGCAGTTCTTC.

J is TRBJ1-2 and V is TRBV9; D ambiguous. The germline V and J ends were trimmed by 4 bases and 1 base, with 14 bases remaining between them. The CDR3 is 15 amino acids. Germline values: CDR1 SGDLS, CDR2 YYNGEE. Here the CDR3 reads CASSREVDLNYGYTF. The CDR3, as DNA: TGTGCCAGCAGCAGAGAGGTCGATCTTAACTATGGCTACACCTTC.

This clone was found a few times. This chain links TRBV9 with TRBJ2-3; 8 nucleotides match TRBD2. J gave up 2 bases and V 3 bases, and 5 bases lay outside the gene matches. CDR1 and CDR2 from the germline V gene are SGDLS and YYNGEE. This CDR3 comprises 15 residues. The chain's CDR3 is CASSAGLVNTDTQYF. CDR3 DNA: TGTGCCAGCAGCGCGGGACTAGTCAACACAGATACGCAGTATTTT.

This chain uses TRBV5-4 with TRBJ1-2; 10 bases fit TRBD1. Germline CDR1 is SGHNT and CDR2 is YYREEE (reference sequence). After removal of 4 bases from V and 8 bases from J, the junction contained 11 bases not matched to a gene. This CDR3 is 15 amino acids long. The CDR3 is CASSDPRQGAGGYTF. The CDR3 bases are TGTGCCAGCAGCGACCCGAGACAGGGGGCCGGAGGCTACACCTTC.

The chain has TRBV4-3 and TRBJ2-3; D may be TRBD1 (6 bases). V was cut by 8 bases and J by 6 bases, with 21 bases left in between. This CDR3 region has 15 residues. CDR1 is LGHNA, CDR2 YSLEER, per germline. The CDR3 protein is CASRTGHLQTDTQYF. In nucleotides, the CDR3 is TGCGCCAGCCGCACGGGACACCTACAGACGGATACGCAGTATTTT.

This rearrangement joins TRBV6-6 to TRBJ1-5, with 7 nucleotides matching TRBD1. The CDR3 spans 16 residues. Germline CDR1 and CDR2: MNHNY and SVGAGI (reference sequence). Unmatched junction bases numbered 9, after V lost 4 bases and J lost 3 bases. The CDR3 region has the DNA TGTGCCAGCAGTTTTAGGACAGGTGTAGTCAATCAGCCCCAGCATTTT. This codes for CASSFRTGVVNQPQHF.

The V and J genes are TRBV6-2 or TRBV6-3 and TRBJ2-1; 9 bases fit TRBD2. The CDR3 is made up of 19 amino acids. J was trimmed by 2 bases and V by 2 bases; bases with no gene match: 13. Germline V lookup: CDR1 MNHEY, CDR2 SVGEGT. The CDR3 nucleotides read TGTGCCAGCAGTTACCCAATTCGGAAAGCGGGGGGCCCCTACAATGAGCAGTTCTTC. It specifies CASSYPIRKAGGPYNEQFF.

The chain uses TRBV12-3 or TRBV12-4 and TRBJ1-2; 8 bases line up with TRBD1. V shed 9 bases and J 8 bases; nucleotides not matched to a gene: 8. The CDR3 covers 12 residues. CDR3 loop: CASEDRVWGYTF. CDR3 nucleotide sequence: TGTGCCAGTGAGGACAGGGTTTGGGGCTACACCTTC.

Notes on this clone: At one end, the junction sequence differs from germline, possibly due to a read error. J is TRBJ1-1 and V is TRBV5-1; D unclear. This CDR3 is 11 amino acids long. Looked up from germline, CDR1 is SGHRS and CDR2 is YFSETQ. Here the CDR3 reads CASSLDTEAFF. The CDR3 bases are TGCGCCAGCAGCCTTGACACAGAAGCTTTCTTT.

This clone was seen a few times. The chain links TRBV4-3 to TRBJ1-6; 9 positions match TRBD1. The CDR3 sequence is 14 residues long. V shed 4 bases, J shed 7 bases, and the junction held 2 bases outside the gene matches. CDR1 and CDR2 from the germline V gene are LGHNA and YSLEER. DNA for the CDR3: TGCGCCAGCAGCCGCGGGACAGGGAATTCACCCCTCCACTTT. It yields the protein CASSRGTGNSPLHF.